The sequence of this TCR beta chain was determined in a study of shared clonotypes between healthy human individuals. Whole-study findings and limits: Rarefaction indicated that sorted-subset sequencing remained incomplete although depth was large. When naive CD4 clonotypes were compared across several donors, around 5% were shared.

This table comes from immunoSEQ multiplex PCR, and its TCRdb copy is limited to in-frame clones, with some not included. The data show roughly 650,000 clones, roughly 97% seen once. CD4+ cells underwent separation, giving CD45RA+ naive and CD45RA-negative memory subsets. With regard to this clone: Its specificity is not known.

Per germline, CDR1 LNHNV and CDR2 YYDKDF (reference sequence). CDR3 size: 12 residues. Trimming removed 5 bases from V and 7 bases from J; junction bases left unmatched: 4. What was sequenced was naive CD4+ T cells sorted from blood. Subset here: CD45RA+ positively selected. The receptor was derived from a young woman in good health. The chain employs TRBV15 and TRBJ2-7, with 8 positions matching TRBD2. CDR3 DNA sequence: TGTGCCACCAGCGGGGCGGGGGGAGAGCAGTACTTC. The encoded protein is CATSGAGGEQYF.